This TCR beta chain was obtained from a study of Ad26.COV2.S vaccination and SARS-CoV-2 variants. Study in general: The study gave Ad26.COV2.S intramuscularly, once or twice 56 days apart. General observations from the study: The study found similar non-spike TCR breadth in vaccine and placebo recipients.

Regarding treatment: some 20 received Ad26.COV2.S at low or high dose, single or two shots; 5 received placebo; per-sample allocation not given. The samples date from day 63 after the first vaccine or placebo injection. The trim removed 1 base at V and 0 bases at J, leaving 3 bases unmatched. Per the germline V gene, CDR1 is MGHRA and CDR2 is YSYEKL. The CDR3 sequence is 16 residues long. TCRdb keeps only in-frame clones here, not all; method: immunoSEQ multiplex PCR. This table has about 450,000 clones, 89% appearing once. Concerning this clone itself: Its specificity is unknown.

The sequence was collected from a person aged 18-60 years who received the Ad26.COV2.S COVID-19 vaccine or a placebo. Sequencing was performed on peripheral blood, taken in a trial of Ad26.COV2.S vaccine versus placebo. The V gene is TRBV4-1, the J gene TRBJ2-7; 10 nucleotides align to TRBD2. CDR3 sequence: CASSQGSGGSSYEQYF. For the CDR3, the DNA is TGCGCCAGCAGCCAAGGTAGCGGGGGGAGCTCCTACGAGCAGTACTTC.